This TCR beta chain originates from a study of blood T cells in healthy people across ages. The use of a sample-barcoded 5' primer and a J-beta primer mix characterized a second PCR of roughly 6 to 11 cycles. In TCRdb, the 5' RACE reads were re-called with MiXCR into one record per CDR3 protein. The data contain 800,000 to 950,000 distinct CDR3 sequences, roughly 43% of them seen just once; the ten biggest clones take up under 15%. The CDR3 has 16 amino acids. Germline loops: CDR1 KGHDR, CDR2 SFDVKD. Note on this clonotype: Its cognate antigen is unknown.

Study-wide points: The unsorted PBMCs prevented any conclusive comparison of naive versus antigen-experienced cells.

This clonotype was obtained from a young man in good health. Material for sequencing was blood. This chain links TRBV24-1 with TRBJ2-4; 10 bases fit TRBD1. Gene TRBJ2-5 matches the end of the DNA better, so the J call may be wrong. The CDR3 here is CATSAFDRGLGETQYF. The CDR3 nucleotides read TGTGCCACCAGTGCCTTCGACAGGGGGCTGGGCGAGACCCAGTACTTC.